One and the same sample provided the 21 T cell receptor beta chains below, sequenced in a study of cytomegalovirus exposure and HLA in healthy donors. The PCR made use of 60 Vbeta and 13 Jbeta primers. Only in-frame clones appear in the TCRdb table, and some are missing; sequencing was by immunoSEQ multiplex PCR. The repertoire includes 110,000 to 150,000 clones, 70% of them detected once, and about 2.2% sits in the top ten. Material for sequencing was PBMCs. All receptors come from a woman aged 60-75 years in good health and CMV-seropositive.

The chain links TRBV5-1 to TRBJ1-4; D may be TRBD1 (5 bases). Trimming cost V 4 bases and J 3 bases, with 13 bases left between them. The germline V gene has CDR1 SGHRS and CDR2 YFSETQ. The CDR3 has 15 amino acids. CDR3 sequence reads: CASSLGDVANEKLFF. The DNA of the CDR3 is TGCGCCAGCAGCCTAGGGGATGTAGCTAATGAAAAACTGTTTTTT.

CDR3 in DNA: TGTGCCAGCAGTGAATGGGGGGGGGCGGGAGAGCAGTACTTC. Translated: CASSEWGGAGEQYF. The rearrangement uses TRBV6-1 and TRBJ2-7, with a tentative D call TRBD2 (7 bases). The CDR3 has 14 residues. Trimming left V 2 bases short and J 7 bases short, with 15 bases between. Germline V gene data show CDR1 as MNHNS and CDR2 as SASEGT.

The chain combines TRBV5-4 with TRBJ2-3; D may be TRBD1 (6 bases). Germline CDR1 and CDR2: SGHNT and YYREEE (reference sequence). V dropped 4 bases and J dropped 2 bases, with 11 bases sitting between them. The CDR3 loop spans 14 amino acids. CDR3 sequence reads: CASSRDRYTDTQYF. As DNA, the CDR3 is TGTGCCAGCAGCCGCGACAGGTACACAGATACGCAGTATTTT.

This clone has more than one count but fewer than ten. The J gene is TRBJ1-4, the V gene TRBV4-1, with D possibly being TRBD1 (6 bases). CDR1 is MGHRA, CDR2 YSYEKL, per germline. The CDR3 totals 15 residues. V shed 4 bases and J shed 3 bases, with 12 bases lying between them. The CDR3 spells CASSRQEVANEKLFF. CDR3 in DNA: TGCGCCAGCAGCCGACAGGAAGTGGCTAATGAAAAACTGTTTTTT.

The chain is built from TRBV11-2 and TRBJ1-3; D unclear. The CDR3 sequence is 16 residues long. V was pared by 0 bases and J by 0 bases, with 9 bases between. Germline CDR1 and CDR2: SGHAT and FQNNGV. CDR3 sequence reads: CASSLELASSGNTIYF. CDR3 sequence (DNA): TGTGCCAGCAGCTTAGAGCTTGCCAGCTCTGGAAACACCATATATTTT. Based on the CDR3 plus reference TRBV11-2 and TRBJ1-3, the full variable domain is EAGVAQSPRYKIIEKRQSVAFWCNPISGHATLYWYQQILGQGPKLLIQFQNNGVVDDSQLPKDRFSAERLKGVDSTLKIQPAKLEDSAVYLCASSLELASSGNTIYFGEGSWLTVV.

The chain carries TRBV4-1 and TRBJ1-1; 9 bases line up with TRBD1. The germline V gene encodes CDR1 MGHRA and CDR2 YSYEKL. After removal of 3 bases from V and 2 bases from J, the junction contained 4 bases not matched to a gene. This CDR3 contains 15 residues. CDR3 DNA: TGCGCCAGCAGCCACCCACAGGGGGCTAACACTGAAGCTTTCTTT. Its protein is CASSHPQGANTEAFF.

The V gene is TRBV5-1, the J gene TRBJ1-2; 7 nucleotides match TRBD1. In germline, CDR1 is SGHRS, CDR2 YFSETQ. V lost 2 bases, J lost 0 bases, and 1 base stayed unmatched. The CDR3 spans 14 residues. The CDR3 reads CASSFGTANYGYTF. The DNA of the CDR3 is TGCGCCAGCAGCTTCGGGACAGCTAACTATGGCTACACCTTC.

V is TRBV15 and J is TRBJ1-2, with D possibly matching TRBD1 (5 bases). Germline loops: CDR1 LNHNV, CDR2 YYDKDF (reference sequence). The V end was cut by 1 base, the J end by 3 bases, with 12 bases between. CDR3 size: 15 residues. For the CDR3, the DNA is TGTGCCACCAGCAGAGGTGGGGGGGTCGACTATGGCTACACCTTC. Amino acid sequence: CATSRGGGVDYGYTF.

V and J are TRBV6-1 and TRBJ2-3, with TRBD2 matching over 13 bases. V trimming: 4 bases; J trimming: 3 bases; junction bases outside the gene matches: 4. Germline V gene lookup returns CDR1 MNHNS and CDR2 SASEGT. The CDR3 is 16 amino acids. CDR3 loop: CASSAGTSGTTDTQYF. The DNA of the CDR3 is TGTGCCAGCAGTGCAGGGACTAGCGGGACTACAGATACGCAGTATTTT.

V gene TRBV11-2 combines with J gene TRBJ2-3, with TRBD1 matching over 7 bases. With 8 bases clipped from V and 2 bases from J, the junction kept 10 bases outside the gene matches. Germline-derived CDR1 and CDR2 are SGHAT and FQNNGV. The CDR3 loop spans 15 amino acids. CDR3 in DNA: TGTGCCAGCTCCTGGACAGGACGAGACACAGATACGCAGTATTTT. Translation: CASSWTGRDTDTQYF.

The V and J genes are TRBV6-5 and TRBJ1-2, with D tentatively TRBD1 (5 bases). Trimming cost V 5 bases and J 4 bases, with 17 bases left between them. Germline-derived CDR1 and CDR2 are MNHEY and SVGAGI. CDR3 length: 15 residues. CDR3 DNA: TGTGCCAGCAGTACCGCCCTCGAGCAGGGCTATGGCTACACCTTC. Protein: CASSTALEQGYGYTF.

V usage is TRBV5-6 and J usage is TRBJ2-3; the match to TRBD2 covers 8 bases. Germline trimming cut 5 bases from V and 4 bases from J; bases unmatched to any gene: 12. The CDR3 runs to 16 residues. The germline CDR1 and CDR2 sequences are SGHDT and YYEEEE. This chain's CDR3 is CASSSAASGSADTQYF. CDR3 DNA: TGTGCCAGCAGTTCCGCGGCGAGCGGGAGTGCAGATACGCAGTATTTT.

This rearrangement joins TRBV15 to TRBJ2-1; 13 positions agree with TRBD2. The CDR3 is 17 residues long. Germline CDR1 reads LNHNV; CDR2 reads YYDKDF (reference sequence). The V and J ends lost 0 bases and 8 bases, in that order; junction bases with no gene match: 7. DNA of the CDR3: TGTGCCACCAGCAGAGATCTGACTAGCGGGAGGTCCCATGAGCAGTTCTTC. It specifies CATSRDLTSGRSHEQFF.

V gene TRBV6-1 combines with J gene TRBJ2-7, with D maybe TRBD1 (6 bases). The V and J ends lost 4 bases and 4 bases respectively, with 11 bases between them. The CDR3 loop spans 13 amino acids. Germline loops: CDR1 MNHNS, CDR2 SASEGT. The CDR3 sequence: CASSANDRYEQYF. The CDR3 DNA sequence: TGTGCCAGCAGTGCAAACGACAGGTACGAGCAGTACTTC.

The chain carries TRBV6-5 and TRBJ2-2, with D perhaps matching TRBD2 (5 bases). V lost 2 bases and J lost 5, with 12 bases in between. Germline V gives CDR1 MNHEY, CDR2 SVGAGI. The CDR3 spans 15 residues. CDR3 protein: CASSYRVSGTGELFF. Here the CDR3 DNA reads TGTGCCAGCAGTTACAGGGTATCGGGGACCGGGGAGCTGTTTTTT.

This clone was recorded a few times. This chain uses TRBV5-1 with TRBJ1-2; 7 nucleotides agree with TRBD1. The V and J ends lost 4 bases and 5 bases, in that order; junction bases with no gene match: 8. Germline values: CDR1 SGHRS, CDR2 YFSETQ. The CDR3 is 14 amino acids. CDR3 bases: TGCGCCAGCAGCCCAGGGGGTCCGGGGTATGGCTACACCTTC. It specifies CASSPGGPGYGYTF. Full variable domain (rest looked up from reference TRBV5-1 and TRBJ1-2): KAGVTQTPRYLIKTRGQQVTLSCSPISGHRSVSWYQQTPGQGLQFLFEYFSETQRNKGNFPGRFSGRQFSNSRSEMNVSTLELGDSALYLCASSPGGPGYGYTFGSGTRLTVV.

The genes are TRBV19 and TRBJ1-5, with TRBD1 as a possible D gene (5 bases). CDR1 is LNHDA, CDR2 SQIVND, per germline (reference sequence). Trimming stripped 6 bases from V and 9 bases from J, with 15 bases between. There are 13 residues in the CDR3. In nucleotides, the CDR3 is TGTGCCAGTAGCACAGACAGTGAGAGGCCCCAGCATTTT. It codes for CASSTDSERPQHF.

CDR3 in DNA: TGTGCCGCAGGCTACCCAGGCTACGAGCAGTACTTC. Amino acids: CAAGYPGYEQYF. V is TRBV11-2 and J is TRBJ2-7; D remains unclear. Germline CDR1 SGHAT, CDR2 FQNNGV. The CDR3 consists of 12 residues. V was cut by 11 bases and J by 3 bases, with 14 bases left in between.

The chain uses TRBV29-1 and TRBJ2-7, with a tentative D call TRBD1 (7 bases). V was pared by 5 bases and J by 6 bases, with 14 bases between. CDR1 and CDR2 (germline): SQVTM, ANQGSEA. The CDR3 covers 12 residues. The CDR3 nucleotides read TGCAGCGTTCCCGGCAGGGGGGCCGAGCAGTACTTC. Its translation: CSVPGRGAEQYF.

Notes on this clone: The CDR3 end shows no conserved phenylalanine or tryptophan, and so a read error is likely. V and J are TRBV6-5 and TRBJ1-2; tentatively, D is TRBD1 (5 bases). Germline V lookup: CDR1 MNHEY, CDR2 SVGAGI. The CDR3 spans 15 residues. V lost 0 bases, J lost 4 bases, and 12 bases lay in between. The CDR3: CASSYSGATGYGYTS. The CDR3, as DNA: TGTGCCAGCAGTTACTCTGGGGCAACGGGCTATGGCTACACCTCC.

The chain joins TRBV4-1 to TRBJ2-1; the D gene is possibly TRBD2 (5 bases). This CDR3 is 14 amino acids long. Germline V gene sequence: CDR1 MGHRA, CDR2 YSYEKL. Trimming removed 1 base from V and 3 bases from J, with 7 bases in between. For the CDR3, the DNA is TGCGCCAGCAGCCAAGGCGGGCTCTACAATGAGCAGTTCTTC. Protein: CASSQGGLYNEQFF.